A single sample is the source of the 13 T cell receptor beta chains below, sequenced in a study of blood T cell repertoires in COVID-19. The table came from immunoSEQ multiplex PCR; TCRdb's copy has only in-frame clones and leaves some out. The sample consists of 150,000 to 200,000 clones, roughly 80% of them appearing once. The sequencing sample was made of peripheral blood. These receptors all stem from a woman aged 30 to 39 with acute or convalescent COVID-19.

The V and J genes are TRBV6-5 and TRBJ1-3; tentatively, D is TRBD1 (5 bases). This CDR3 has 12 residues. Germline lookup yields CDR1 MNHEY and CDR2 SVGAGI. Trimming cost V 8 bases and J 2 bases, with 7 bases left between them. The CDR3 loop is CASGGAGNTIYF. The CDR3 DNA follows: TGTGCCAGCGGGGGGGCTGGAAACACCATATATTTT.

This clone was found a few times. CDR3 loop: CASRRQGTSYEQYF. The DNA for the CDR3 is TGTGCCAGCAGGCGACAGGGGACCTCCTACGAGCAGTACTTC. This sequence joins TRBV28 and TRBJ2-7; 8 nucleotides match TRBD1. The CDR3 consists of 14 residues. Germline V CDR1 and CDR2: MDHEN, SYDVKM. With V trimmed by 6 bases and J by 0 bases, 4 bases remained unmatched.

CDR3 amino acids: CASYLENSPLHF. As DNA, the CDR3 is TGTGCCAGCTACCTCGAGAATTCACCCCTCCACTTT. The rearrangement links TRBV2 to TRBJ1-6; D remains ambiguous. The CDR3 sequence is 12 residues long. Trimming took off 8 bases at V and 7 bases at J, with 9 bases between the two ends. CDR1 is SNHLY, CDR2 FYNNEI, per germline.

The CDR3 loop reads CASSELTGNDNSPLHF. In DNA form, the CDR3 reads TGTGCCAGTAGTGAATTAACAGGGAATGATAATTCACCCCTCCACTTT. The chain has TRBV19 and TRBJ1-6, with a weak D call TRBD1 (6 bases). This CDR3 has 16 amino acids. The V gene's germline CDR1 is LNHDA and CDR2 SQIVND (reference sequence). With 5 bases removed from V and 5 bases from J, the gap between germline ends came to 16 bases.

Points on this clone: Other DNA variants within this sample encode the same CDR3. The chain recombines TRBV6-5 with TRBJ2-1; no clear D. From germline, CDR1 is MNHEY and CDR2 SVGAGI. V lost 3 bases and J 9 bases, leaving 6 bases between the germline ends. The CDR3 length is 11 residues. The CDR3 region has the DNA TGTGCCAGCAGTTATGGCACTGAGCAGTTCTTC. Residues: CASSYGTEQFF.

This clone was recorded only once. The genes are TRBV28 and TRBJ1-2, with D possibly TRBD1 on 6 matching bases. CDR1 and CDR2 (germline): MDHEN, SYDVKM. This CDR3 is 14 amino acids long. Trimming stripped 6 bases from V and 2 bases from J, with 13 bases between. CDR3 loop: CASRRTGTNYGYTF. CDR3 in DNA: TGTGCCAGCAGGAGAACCGGGACAAACTATGGCTACACCTTC.

The chain joins TRBV2 to TRBJ2-2; D perhaps matches TRBD2 (6 bases). Per the germline V gene, CDR1 is SNHLY and CDR2 is FYNNEI. The CDR3 is made up of 14 amino acids. V shed 5 bases and J shed 5 bases, with 12 bases lying between them. CDR3 DNA sequence: TGTGCCAGCAGTTTGGGACTTTTTACCGGGGAGCTGTTTTTT. Translating it yields CASSLGLFTGELFF.

This clone was found a few times. The chain is built from TRBV7-2 and TRBJ2-4; TRBD1 aligns across 7 bases. The germline V gene encodes CDR1 SGHTA and CDR2 FQGNSA. J gave up 0 bases and V 4 bases, and 3 bases lay outside the gene matches. CDR3 length: 15 amino acids. CDR3 in DNA: TGTGCCAGCAGCTCGACAGGGACAGCCAAAAACATTCAGTACTTC. It specifies CASSSTGTAKNIQYF.

The rearrangement joins TRBV5-4 to TRBJ1-3; a weak D match, TRBD1 (5 bases). This CDR3 has 15 residues. Trimming cost V 1 base and J 0 bases, with 8 bases left between them. CDR1 SGHNT and CDR2 YYREEE come from the germline V gene (reference sequence). As DNA, the CDR3 is TGTGCCAGCAGCTTGCAGGGATCCTCTGGAAACACCATATATTTT. Protein product: CASSLQGSSGNTIYF.

The CDR3 here is CASSLRLEAFF. CDR3 coding DNA: TGTGCCAGCAGTTTGAGACTGGAGGCTTTCTTT. The V call is TRBV28, the J call TRBJ1-1; D is ambiguous. Per germline, CDR1 MDHEN and CDR2 SYDVKM. V lost 3 bases and J 11 bases, leaving 10 bases between the germline ends. This CDR3 spans 11 amino acids.

The chain employs TRBV6-6 and TRBJ1-4, with D unresolved. Trimming removed 5 bases at V and 5 bases at J, with 6 bases between. This CDR3 has 12 residues. Germline V gene lookup returns CDR1 MNHNY and CDR2 SVGAGI (reference sequence). CDR3 region: CASSTQNEKLFF. CDR3 bases: TGTGCCAGCAGTACCCAGAATGAAAAACTGTTTTTT.

This clone was recorded only once. The rearrangement links TRBV15 to TRBJ1-2, with TRBD1 identical over 12 bases. In germline, CDR1 is LNHNV, CDR2 YYDKDF (reference sequence). The CDR3 is 14 amino acids. The trim removed 3 bases at V and 8 bases at J, leaving 4 bases unmatched. The CDR3 is CATSRAGTGGGYTF. DNA of the CDR3: TGTGCCACCAGCAGGGCCGGGACAGGGGGCGGCTACACCTTC.

V usage is TRBV19 and J usage is TRBJ2-7, with TRBD2 matching 11 bases. The CDR3 sequence is 15 residues long. Germline V gene data show CDR1 as LNHDA and CDR2 as SQIVND (reference sequence). Trimming cost V 4 bases and J 2 bases; bases outside gene matches: 4. CDR3 coding DNA: TGTGCCAGTAGTACGTCGACTAGCGGGGCCTACGAGCAGTACTTC. Its protein product is CASSTSTSGAYEQYF. Combining the CDR3 with reference TRBV19 and TRBJ2-7 gives the whole variable domain DGGITQSPKYLFRKEGQNVTLSCEQNLNHDAMYWYRQDPGQGLRLIYYSQIVNDFQKGDIAEGYSVSREKKESFPLTVTSAQKNPTAFYLCASSTSTSGAYEQYFGPGTRLTVT.